Listed below are T cell receptor beta chains from one sample, sequenced in a study of identical twins. TCRdb reanalysed the 5' RACE reads using MiXCR and keeps one entry per CDR3 protein. This table holds under 900,000 distinct CDR3 sequences, about 20% found once. The same specimen was also included in a second study, on T cells expressing NK-cell markers.

The sample consisted of PBMCs. The source is a woman aged 18-29 years in good health. The CDR3 runs from the conserved cysteine through the conserved F or W. A D gene is named only where the DNA matches it firmly. The listing skips clone size in some rows; elsewhere it reads once, few, many or a size class.

V gene,D gene,clone size,J gene,CDR3 DNA,CDR3 protein
TRBV20-1,NA,NA,TRBJ2-5,TGCAGTGCTAGGGCAACTAGCTTCCAAGAGACCCAGTACTTC,CSARATSFQETQYF
TRBV2,NA,many,TRBJ2-7,TGTGCCAGCAGGGGCCCGAGCAAGTACTTC,CASRGPSKYF
TRBV7-2,NA,NA,TRBJ2-3,TGTGCCAGCACCAAAGAAAGAAGTGGAACCACAGATACGCAGTATTTT,CASTKERSGTTDTQYF
TRBV29-1,NA,few,TRBJ2-5,TGCAGCGTTGCCCTTGGGGAGACCCAGTACTTC,CSVALGETQYF
TRBV9,NA,few,TRBJ2-1,TGTGCCAGCAAAGCCGGGACCCATTACAATGAGCAGTTCTTC,CASKAGTHYNEQFF
TRBV21-1,NA,once,TRBJ2-5,TGTGCCAGCAGCATTCAAGCCCCGGACAGCCAAGAGACCCAGTACTTC,CASSIQAPDSQETQYF
TRBV29-1,NA,NA,TRBJ1-1,TGCAGCGTTGCGGTCAGCAACATGAACACTGAAGCTTTCTTT,CSVAVSNMNTEAFF
TRBV11-2,TRBD2,few,TRBJ2-7,TGTGCCAGCAGCCCACAAGGGGGACTAGCGCGCGAGCAGTACTTC,CASSPQGGLAREQYF
TRBV12-3/TRBV12-4,NA,few,TRBJ2-5,TGTGCCAGCAGCAACGAACTAGGGCGGGAGACCCAGTACTTC,CASSNELGRETQYF
TRBV6-2/TRBV6-3,TRBD2,NA,TRBJ2-5,TGTGCCAGCAGTTACGGAAGACTAGCGGGAGTCCAAGAGACCCAGTACTTC,CASSYGRLAGVQETQYF
TRBV20-1,NA,NA,TRBJ2-1,TGCAGTGCTAGAGCCAACCCCAGGGCCCCTCTTTACAATGAGCAGTTCTTC,CSARANPRAPLYNEQFF
TRBV5-6,TRBD2,many,TRBJ2-3,TGTGCCAGCAGCTTGGTCAGGGACTACACAGATACGCAGTATTTT,CASSLVRDYTDTQYF
TRBV5-1,NA,many,TRBJ2-2,TGCGCCAGCAGCTTGGCCGTCGGAACTAGGAACACCGGGGAGCTGTTTTTT,CASSLAVGTRNTGELFF
TRBV5-1,NA,few,TRBJ1-5,TGCGCCAGCAGCTTTACAGGGTTGGGAATTGGCAATCAGCCCCAGCATTTT,CASSFTGLGIGNQPQHF
TRBV2,NA,few,TRBJ1-2,TGTGCCAGCAGAAGGGGGGAGAGCTATGGCTACACCTTC,CASRRGESYGYTF
TRBV12-3/TRBV12-4,NA,few,TRBJ1-1,TGTGCCAGCAATCCGACAGGAATGAACACTGAAGCTTTCTTT,CASNPTGMNTEAFF
TRBV18,TRBD1,NA,TRBJ1-2,TGTGCCAGCTCCCATGACAGGGTTCAAGGCTACACCTTC,CASSHDRVQGYTF
TRBV7-9,NA,NA,TRBJ2-5,TGTGCCAGCAGCTATATCTCGGGATTTCAAGAGACCCAGTACTTC,CASSYISGFQETQYF
TRBV10-3,TRBD2,many,TRBJ2-1,TGTGCCATCAGTGAGTCGGGAGCGGGAGGGCCTGTCTACAATGAGCAGTTCTTC,CAISESGAGGPVYNEQFF
TRBV6-5,TRBD2,NA,TRBJ2-1,TGTGCCAGCAGTTTCCAAAGCGGGAGGGGAGACAATGAGCAGTTCTTC,CASSFQSGRGDNEQFF
TRBV29-1,TRBD2,once,TRBJ2-7,TGCAGCGTATTAGCGGGAGGGCCCCACGAGCAGTACTTC,CSVLAGGPHEQYF
TRBV11-2,TRBD2,NA,TRBJ2-3,TGTGCCAGCAGCCCCGTGACTAGCGGGGGTGAAGATACGCAGTATTTT,CASSPVTSGGEDTQYF
TRBV20-1,TRBD1,few,TRBJ1-6,TGCAGTGCACGAGGGACAGGGATCGGCTCACCCCTCCACTTT,CSARGTGIGSPLHF
TRBV4-3,NA,few,TRBJ2-7,TGCGCCAGCAGCCAAGATTTGGGGGGGGCTTCAGACGAGCAGTACTTC,CASSQDLGGASDEQYF